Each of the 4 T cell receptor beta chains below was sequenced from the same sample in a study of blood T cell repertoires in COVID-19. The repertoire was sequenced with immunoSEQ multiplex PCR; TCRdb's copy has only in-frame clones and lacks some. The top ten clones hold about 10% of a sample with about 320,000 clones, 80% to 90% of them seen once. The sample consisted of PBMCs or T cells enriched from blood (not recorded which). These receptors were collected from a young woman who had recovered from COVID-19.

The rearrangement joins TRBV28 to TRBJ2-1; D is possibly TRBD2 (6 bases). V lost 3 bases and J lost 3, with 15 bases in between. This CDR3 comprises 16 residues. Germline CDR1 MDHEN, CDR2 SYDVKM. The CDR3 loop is CASSFGGIGYYNEQFF. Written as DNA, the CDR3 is TGTGCCAGCAGTTTTGGGGGGATCGGCTACTACAATGAGCAGTTCTTC.

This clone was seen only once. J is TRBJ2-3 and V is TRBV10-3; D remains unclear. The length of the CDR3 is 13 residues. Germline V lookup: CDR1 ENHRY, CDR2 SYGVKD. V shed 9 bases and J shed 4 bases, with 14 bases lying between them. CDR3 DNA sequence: TGTGCCATTGGCAGTGGCGGCGCAGATACGCAGTATTTT. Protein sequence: CAIGSGGADTQYF.

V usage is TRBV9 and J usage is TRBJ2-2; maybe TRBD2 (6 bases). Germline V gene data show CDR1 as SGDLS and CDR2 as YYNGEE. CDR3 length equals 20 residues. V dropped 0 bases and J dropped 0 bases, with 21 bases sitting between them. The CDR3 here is CASSVVGPNSGLANTGELFF. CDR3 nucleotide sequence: TGTGCCAGCAGCGTAGTAGGCCCCAATAGCGGCCTCGCGAACACCGGGGAGCTGTTTTTT.

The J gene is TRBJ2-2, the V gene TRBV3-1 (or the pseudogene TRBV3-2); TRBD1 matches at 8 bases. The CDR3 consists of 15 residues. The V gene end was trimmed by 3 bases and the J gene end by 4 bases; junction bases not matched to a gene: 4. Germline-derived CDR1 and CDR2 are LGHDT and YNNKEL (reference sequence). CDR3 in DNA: TGTGCCAGCAGCCAGAGGACAGGGATCACCGGGGAGCTGTTTTTT. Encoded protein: CASSQRTGITGELFF.